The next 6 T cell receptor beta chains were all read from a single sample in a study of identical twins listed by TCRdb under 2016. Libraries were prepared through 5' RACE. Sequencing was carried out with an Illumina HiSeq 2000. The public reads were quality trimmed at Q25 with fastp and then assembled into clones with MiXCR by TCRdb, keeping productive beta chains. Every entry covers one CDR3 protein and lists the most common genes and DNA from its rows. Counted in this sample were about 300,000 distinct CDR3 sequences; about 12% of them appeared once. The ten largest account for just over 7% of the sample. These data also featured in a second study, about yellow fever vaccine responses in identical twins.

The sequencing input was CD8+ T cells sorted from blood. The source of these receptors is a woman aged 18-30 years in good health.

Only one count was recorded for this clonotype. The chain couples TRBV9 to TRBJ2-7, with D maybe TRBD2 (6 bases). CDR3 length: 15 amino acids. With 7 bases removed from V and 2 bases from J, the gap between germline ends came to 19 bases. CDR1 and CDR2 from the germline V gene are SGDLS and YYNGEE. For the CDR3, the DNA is TGTGCCAGCCCCACCGGGGAGGACCACACCTACGAGCAGTACGTC. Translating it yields CASPTGEDHTYEQYV.

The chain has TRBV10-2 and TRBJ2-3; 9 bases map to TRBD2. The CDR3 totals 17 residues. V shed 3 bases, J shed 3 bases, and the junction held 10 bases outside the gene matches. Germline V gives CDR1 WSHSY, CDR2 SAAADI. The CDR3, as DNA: TGCGCCAGCAGTGACGGCGGGAGGGCCTGGGGGACAGATACGCAGTATTTT. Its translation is CASSDGGRAWGTDTQYF.

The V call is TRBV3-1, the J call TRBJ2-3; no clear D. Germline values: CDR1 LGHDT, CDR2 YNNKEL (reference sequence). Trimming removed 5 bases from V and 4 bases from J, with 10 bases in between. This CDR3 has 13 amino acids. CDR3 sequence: CASSYGISDTQYF. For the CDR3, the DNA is TGTGCCAGCAGCTATGGGATTTCAGATACGCAGTATTTT.

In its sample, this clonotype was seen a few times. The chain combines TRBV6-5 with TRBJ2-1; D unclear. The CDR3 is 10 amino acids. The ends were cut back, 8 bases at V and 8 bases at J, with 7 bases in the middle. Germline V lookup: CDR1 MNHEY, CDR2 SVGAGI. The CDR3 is CASGRDEQFF. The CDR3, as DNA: TGTGCCAGCGGTCGGGATGAGCAGTTCTTC.

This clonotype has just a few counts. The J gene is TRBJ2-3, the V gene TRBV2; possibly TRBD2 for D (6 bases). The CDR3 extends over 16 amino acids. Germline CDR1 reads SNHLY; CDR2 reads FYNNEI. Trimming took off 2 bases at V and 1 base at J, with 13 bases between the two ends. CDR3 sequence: CASSERVASGTDTQYF. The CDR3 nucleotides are TGTGCCAGCAGTGAAAGGGTGGCTAGCGGCACAGATACGCAGTATTTT.

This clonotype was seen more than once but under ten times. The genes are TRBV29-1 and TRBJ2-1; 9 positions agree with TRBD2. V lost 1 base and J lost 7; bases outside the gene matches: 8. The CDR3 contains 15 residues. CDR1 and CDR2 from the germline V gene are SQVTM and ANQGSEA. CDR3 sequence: CSVEGVSGSGNEQFF. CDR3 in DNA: TGCAGCGTTGAAGGAGTTAGCGGGAGTGGTAATGAGCAGTTCTTC.